This TCR beta chain was retrieved from a study of shared clonotypes between healthy human individuals. The wider study: Donors had three CD4 naive, three CD4 memory, two CD8 naive and one CD8 memory plate apiece.

Trimming took 2 bases from V and 7 from J, leaving 20 bases between them. The CDR3 runs 16 residues. Germline assignment: CDR1 MNHEY and CDR2 SVGAGI. Sorted-subset replicate PCRs used around 200 ng of genomic DNA. This amount corresponded to approximately 30,000 T cell genomes. The table came from immunoSEQ multiplex PCR; TCRdb's copy has only in-frame clones and leaves some out. The sample consists of about 2.2 million clones, over 85% of them appearing once. Worth noting for this clone: Its antigen is undetermined.

Findings of the study overall: Lower generation probabilities were found for non-shared clonotypes than for those shared by all four donors. Shared clonotypes: approximately 5.3% naive CD4, approximately 3.4% naive CD8, about 2.2% memory CD4, roughly 0.4% memory CD8.

Naive CD8 isolation took CD45RO-negative cells positively selected for CCR7 and excluded terminally differentiated effector memory CD45RA+ cells. The sequenced material came from naive CD8+ T cells from PBMCs. This chain links TRBV6-5 with TRBJ2-5, with D maybe TRBD2 (6 bases). This clonotype was sampled from a man between 18 and 35 years old in good health. Some clones in this sample may be carry-over from other donors' samples. The CDR3 nucleotides read TGTGCCAGCAGTTACACCCCAGCTAGCGTTAGATGGACCCAGTACTTC. Translation gives CASSYTPASVRWTQYF.